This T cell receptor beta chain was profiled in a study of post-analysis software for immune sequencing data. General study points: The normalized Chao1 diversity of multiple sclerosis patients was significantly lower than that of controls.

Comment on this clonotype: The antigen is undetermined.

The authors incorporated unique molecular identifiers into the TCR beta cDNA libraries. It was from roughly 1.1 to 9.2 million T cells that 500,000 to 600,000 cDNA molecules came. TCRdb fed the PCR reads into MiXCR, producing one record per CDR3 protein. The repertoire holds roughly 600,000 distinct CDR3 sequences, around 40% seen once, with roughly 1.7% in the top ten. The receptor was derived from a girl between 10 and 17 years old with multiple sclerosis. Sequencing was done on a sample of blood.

The CDR3 here is CASDPGQGLQETQYF. The CDR3 DNA reads as TGCGCCAGCGACCCCGGACAGGGGCTACAAGAGACCCAGTACTTC. The rearrangement links TRBV5-1 to TRBJ2-5; 9 bases map to TRBD1. V trimming: 7 bases; J trimming: 2 bases; junction bases outside the gene matches: 9. Germline V gene sequence: CDR1 SGHRS, CDR2 YFSETQ. The CDR3 runs to 15 residues.